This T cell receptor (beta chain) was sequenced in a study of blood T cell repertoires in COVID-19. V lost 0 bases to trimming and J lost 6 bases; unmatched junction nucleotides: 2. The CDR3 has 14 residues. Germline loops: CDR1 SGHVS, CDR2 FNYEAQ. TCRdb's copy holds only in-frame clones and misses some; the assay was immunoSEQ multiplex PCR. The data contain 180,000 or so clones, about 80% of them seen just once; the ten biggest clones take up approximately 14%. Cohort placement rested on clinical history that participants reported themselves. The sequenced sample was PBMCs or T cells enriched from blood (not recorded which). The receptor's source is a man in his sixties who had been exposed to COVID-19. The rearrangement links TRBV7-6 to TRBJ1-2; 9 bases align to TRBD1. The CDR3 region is CASSLAGQGHGYTF. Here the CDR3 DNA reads TGTGCCAGCAGCTTAGCGGGACAGGGCCATGGCTACACCTTC.